This T cell receptor (beta chain) stems from a study of T cell repertoires in ileal Crohn's disease. About the study: At surgery, 30% to 35% of patients smoked, with median disease duration 7.9 years. Every patient was operated on for stricturing (roughly 61%) or penetrating (39%) complications. Study-level results: Clonal expansions were more frequent in active smokers than non-smokers at surgery. All patients with clonality above 26.8% had endoscopic recurrence.

With regard to this clone: Antigen unknown.

TCRdb's table, derived via immunoSEQ multiplex PCR, lists solely in-frame clones and lacks some. The table shows around 15,000 clones, with more than 55% occurring only once. Germline values: CDR1 ENHRY, CDR2 SYGVKD. CDR3 length: 13 residues. V gave up 10 bases and J gave up 1 base; unmatched junction bases: 6. This receptor was identified in an adult with Crohn's disease. The material sequenced was ileal tissue. The chain employs TRBV10-3 and TRBJ2-5; 7 nucleotides match TRBD1. CDR3 in amino acids: CATTGTAQETQYF. CDR3 nucleotide sequence: TGTGCCACAACCGGGACAGCCCAAGAGACCCAGTACTTC.